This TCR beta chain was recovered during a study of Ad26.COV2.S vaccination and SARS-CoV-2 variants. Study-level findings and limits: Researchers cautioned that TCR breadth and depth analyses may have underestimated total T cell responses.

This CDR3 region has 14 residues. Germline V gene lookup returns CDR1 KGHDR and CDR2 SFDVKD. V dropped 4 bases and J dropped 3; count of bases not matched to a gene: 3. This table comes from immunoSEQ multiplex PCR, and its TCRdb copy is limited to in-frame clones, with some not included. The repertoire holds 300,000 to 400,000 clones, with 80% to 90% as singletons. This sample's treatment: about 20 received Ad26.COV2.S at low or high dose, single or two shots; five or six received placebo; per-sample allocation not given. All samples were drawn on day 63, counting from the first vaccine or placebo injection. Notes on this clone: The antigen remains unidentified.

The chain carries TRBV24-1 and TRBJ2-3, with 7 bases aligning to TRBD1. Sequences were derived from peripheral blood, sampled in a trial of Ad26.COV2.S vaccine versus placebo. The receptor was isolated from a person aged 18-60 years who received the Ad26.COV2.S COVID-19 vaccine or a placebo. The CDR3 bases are TGTGCCACCAGTGAACGGACAGGAACAGATACGCAGTATTTT. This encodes CATSERTGTDTQYF.